The 29 T cell receptor beta chains below were found in one sample sequenced in a study of T cell responses to AZD1222 COVID-19 vaccine. Measured with immunoSEQ multiplex PCR; TCRdb has only the in-frame clones, and not every one. The data contain 95,000 or so clones, about 88% of them singletons. Sample: peripheral blood, taken on day 0 of AZD1222 vaccination. Receptor source: an adult in good health.

This clone has just a few counts. This rearrangement joins TRBV4-3 to TRBJ2-7; D remains ambiguous. CDR3 length: 14 amino acids. Germline V lookup: CDR1 LGHNA, CDR2 YSLEER. V shed 4 bases and J shed 0 bases, with 10 bases lying between them. CDR3 sequence reads: CASSPFEDSYEQYF. The CDR3 DNA is TGCGCCAGCAGCCCATTCGAGGACTCCTACGAGCAGTACTTC.

The chain uses TRBV28 and TRBJ1-1, with D unclear. Trimming pared 5 bases from V and 5 bases from J, leaving 12 bases between. The length of the CDR3 is 13 residues. Germline V lookup: CDR1 MDHEN, CDR2 SYDVKM. CDR3 nucleotide sequence: TGTGCCAGCAGTAAGGTAACCCCAACTGAAGCTTTCTTT. As protein: CASSKVTPTEAFF.

This rearrangement joins TRBV9 to TRBJ2-1; no clear D gene. Trimming removed 0 bases from V and 0 bases from J, with 4 bases in between. The V gene's germline CDR1 is SGDLS and CDR2 YYNGEE. The CDR3 sequence is 14 residues long. DNA for the CDR3: TGTGCCAGCAGCGTAGGGAGCTCCTACAATGAGCAGTTCTTC. This translates into CASSVGSSYNEQFF.

V and J are TRBV19 and TRBJ1-2, with 7 positions matching TRBD1. This CDR3 is built from 13 residues. Germline V gene sequence: CDR1 LNHDA, CDR2 SQIVND (reference sequence). V lost 5 bases and J lost 8; bases outside the gene matches: 8. The CDR3 loop is CASSVTGAEGYTF. The CDR3 nucleotides read TGTGCCAGTAGTGTTACAGGGGCGGAAGGCTACACCTTC.

The chain uses TRBV27 and TRBJ1-6; possible D gene TRBD1, 6 bases. V lost 8 bases and J 5 bases, leaving 16 bases between the germline ends. The CDR3 spans 15 residues. CDR1 is MNHEY and CDR2 is SMNVEV in the germline V gene (reference sequence). CDR3 loop: CASSEGGRDNSPLHF. DNA for the CDR3: TGTGCCAGCTCCGAGGGGGGCAGAGATAATTCACCCCTCCACTTT.

The chain links TRBV7-2 to TRBJ1-2, with TRBD1 as a possible D gene (5 bases). The length of the CDR3 is 16 residues. The germline CDR1 and CDR2 sequences are SGHTA and FQGNSA. V was pared by 6 bases and J by 0 bases, with 17 bases between. The CDR3 loop reads CASSFSGTTPNYGYTF. The CDR3 DNA reads as TGTGCCAGCAGTTTCTCCGGGACTACGCCTAACTATGGCTACACCTTC. The whole variable domain, remainder taken from reference TRBV7-2 and TRBJ1-2, is GAGVSQSPSNKVTEKGKDVELRCDPISGHTALYWYRQSLGQGLEFLIYFQGNSAPDKSGLPSDRFSAERTGGSVSTLTIQRTQQEDSAVYLCASSFSGTTPNYGYTFGSGTRLTVV.

The chain uses TRBV18 and TRBJ1-1; 9 bases fit TRBD1. Germline CDR1 is KGHSH and CDR2 is LQKENI. This CDR3 has 15 residues. V lost 2 bases and J lost 0; bases outside the gene matches: 1. The CDR3 here is CASSPDRGLNTEAFF. Written as DNA, the CDR3 is TGTGCCAGCTCACCAGACAGGGGGTTGAACACTGAAGCTTTCTTT.

This clone was detected a few times. CDR3 residues: CASSLIVQGGYTF. CDR3 bases: TGTGCCAGCAGCTTGATAGTCCAGGGTGGCTACACCTTC. This chain links TRBV11-2 with TRBJ1-2; possible D gene TRBD1, 5 bases. Germline lookup yields CDR1 SGHAT and CDR2 FQNNGV. Deletions cut 3 bases from V and 7 bases from J, with 12 bases between. This CDR3 spans 13 amino acids. The variable domain in full, with the rest retrieved from reference TRBV11-2 and TRBJ1-2, is EAGVAQSPRYKIIEKRQSVAFWCNPISGHATLYWYQQILGQGPKLLIQFQNNGVVDDSQLPKDRFSAERLKGVDSTLKIQPAKLEDSAVYLCASSLIVQGGYTFGSGTRLTVV.

The chain recombines TRBV24-1 with TRBJ2-5; the match to TRBD2 covers 9 bases. Germline V CDR1 and CDR2: KGHDR, SFDVKD. This CDR3 is built from 14 residues. V shed 4 bases and J 5 bases; nucleotides not matched to a gene: 4. In nucleotides, the CDR3 is TGTGCCACCAGTGACACAACTAGCGGGGAGACCCAGTACTTC. This translates into CATSDTTSGETQYF.

This chain links TRBV23-1 with TRBJ1-5; D uncertain. TRBV23-1 is known as an ORF, though its function is uncertain. This CDR3 is built from 15 residues. V lost 0 bases and J 0 bases, leaving 6 bases between the germline ends. The CDR3 loop is CASSQSPDSNQPQHF. The DNA of the CDR3 is TGCGCCAGCAGTCAATCGCCGGATAGCAATCAGCCCCAGCATTTT.

Notes on this clone: The junction and the germline gene differ at one end; a read error may be behind it. DNA for the CDR3: TGTGCCAGCAGCCCCCGGGACCGGTGGATCTTC. It specifies CASSPRDRWIF. V usage is TRBV7-2 and J usage is TRBJ2-1, with D possibly called TRBD1 or TRBD2 (5 bases each). CDR3 length: 11 residues. Germline CDR1 SGHTA, CDR2 FQGNSA.

The table lists this clone with a count of one. The V and J genes are TRBV3-1 (or the pseudogene TRBV3-2) and TRBJ2-3; 7 bases align to TRBD1. The CDR3 consists of 15 residues. The junction had 3 bases not matched to a gene; V was cut back by 1 base and J by 2 bases. Germline V gene lookup returns CDR1 LGHDT and CDR2 YNNKEL (reference sequence). The CDR3 coding sequence is TGTGCCAGCAGCCAAGGAAGGGGGCCCACAGATACGCAGTATTTT. Translating gives CASSQGRGPTDTQYF.

This clone appeared a single time. CDR3 sequence reads: CASTEGILSNQPQHF. The CDR3 nucleotides read TGTGCCAGCACCGAGGGGATACTTAGCAATCAGCCCCAGCATTTT. V gene TRBV6-5 combines with J gene TRBJ1-5, with a weak D call TRBD1 (5 bases). Germline CDR1 and CDR2: MNHEY and SVGAGI. V dropped 7 bases and J dropped 0 bases, with 13 bases sitting between them. This CDR3 contains 15 residues.

The rearrangement uses TRBV13 and TRBJ2-7; 7 positions match TRBD1. The length of the CDR3 is 14 residues. Per the germline V gene, CDR1 is PRHDT and CDR2 is FYEKMQ (reference sequence). Trimming at V came to 5 bases and at J to 2 bases, leaving 6 bases not matched to a gene. In DNA form, the CDR3 reads TGTGCCAGCAGCCCCCGGGACAGAGCCTACGAGCAGTACTTC. Its protein is CASSPRDRAYEQYF.

This sequence joins TRBV7-2 and TRBJ2-6, with 8 bases that match TRBD1. CDR3 size: 16 residues. The ends lost 3 bases at V and 2 bases at J; junction bases unmatched: 3. The germline gives CDR1 SGHTA, CDR2 FQGNSA. Here the CDR3 DNA reads TGTGCCAGCAGCTTCGCAGGGGGCACTGGGGCCAACGTCCTGACTTTC. Translating it yields CASSFAGGTGANVLTF.

The J gene is TRBJ1-2, the V gene TRBV2; unclear D gene. Per the germline V gene, CDR1 is SNHLY and CDR2 is FYNNEI. This CDR3 has 12 amino acids. V shed 10 bases and J shed 1 base, with 10 bases lying between them. The CDR3 here is CATKTDNYGYTF. CDR3 DNA: TGTGCCACCAAAACAGATAACTATGGCTACACCTTC. Full variable domain (outside the CDR3, taken from reference TRBV2 and TRBJ1-2): EPEVTQTPSHQVTQMGQEVILRCVPISNHLYFYWYRQILGQKVEFLVSFYNNEISEKSEIFDDQFSVERPDGSNFTLKIRSTKLEDSAMYFCATKTDNYGYTFGSGTRLTVV.

The CDR3, as DNA: TGTGCCAGCAGTTACACTCCCGACAAGCAAAATGAGCAGTTCTTC. Translated: CASSYTPDKQNEQFF. This rearrangement joins TRBV6-2 or TRBV6-3 to TRBJ2-1; unclear D gene. Trimming pared 2 bases from V and 7 bases from J, leaving 15 bases between. The CDR3 covers 15 residues. From germline, CDR1 is MNHEY and CDR2 SVGEGT.

V and J are TRBV4-3 and TRBJ2-5; 11 bases agree with TRBD2. Per germline, CDR1 LGHNA and CDR2 YSLEER. The CDR3 runs to 18 residues. J gave up 5 bases and V 0 bases, and 11 bases lay outside the gene matches. CDR3 sequence reads: CASSQDYFSGGARETQYF. CDR3 in DNA: TGCGCCAGCAGCCAAGATTACTTTAGCGGGGGGGCACGCGAGACCCAGTACTTC.

This chain joins TRBV2 and TRBJ2-1, with a possible D match to TRBD1 (6 bases). The CDR3 contains 12 residues. Germline V gene lookup returns CDR1 SNHLY and CDR2 FYNNEI. V dropped 6 bases and J dropped 7 bases, with 10 bases sitting between them. This chain's CDR3 is CASSADRNEQFF. The CDR3 DNA follows: TGTGCCAGCAGCGCCGACAGGAATGAGCAGTTCTTC.

The genes are TRBV13 and TRBJ2-1; TRBD2 matches 8 bases. This CDR3 has 13 residues. The germline gives CDR1 PRHDT, CDR2 FYEKMQ (reference sequence). After removal of 11 bases from V and 7 bases from J, the junction contained 10 bases not matched to a gene. The CDR3 DNA sequence: TGTGCCGCATCGGGGGGGCCGAAAAATGAGCAGTTCTTC. Translated: CAASGGPKNEQFF.

The V call is TRBV18, the J call TRBJ2-7; D call uncertain. Deletions cut 3 bases from V and 7 bases from J, with 13 bases between. This CDR3 has 13 amino acids. Germline CDR1 is KGHSH and CDR2 is LQKENI. The DNA for the CDR3 is TGTGCCAGCTCACCCTCGGCAGGACGGGAGCAGTACTTC. Protein product: CASSPSAGREQYF.

The V gene is TRBV4-3, the J gene TRBJ1-2; 9 bases align to TRBD1. This CDR3 has 15 amino acids. Germline V gives CDR1 LGHNA, CDR2 YSLEER. The junction had 2 bases not matched to a gene; V was cut back by 2 bases and J by 1 base. CDR3 loop: CASSQQDRGNYGYTF. The CDR3 DNA sequence: TGCGCCAGCAGCCAACAGGACAGGGGTAACTATGGCTACACCTTC.

This chain joins TRBV19 and TRBJ1-5; 7 bases align to TRBD1. V dropped 3 bases and J dropped 5; count of bases not matched to a gene: 7. CDR1 is LNHDA, CDR2 SQIVND, per germline (reference sequence). This CDR3 has 15 residues. CDR3 region: CASSINGQAYQPQHF. The CDR3 DNA follows: TGTGCCAGTAGTATCAATGGACAGGCCTATCAGCCCCAGCATTTT.

V usage is TRBV15 and J usage is TRBJ1-2, with D perhaps matching TRBD1 (6 bases). The CDR3 sequence is 15 residues long. The V gene's germline CDR1 is LNHNV and CDR2 YYDKDF (reference sequence). The V end lost 1 base, the J end lost 6 bases, and 15 bases lay between the germline ends. The CDR3 region is CATSRVVGGPDGYTF. In nucleotides, the CDR3 is TGTGCCACCAGCAGAGTGGTGGGGGGCCCGGATGGCTACACCTTC.

On this clone itself: Other nucleotide sequences from this sample produce the same CDR3. The chain recombines TRBV2 with TRBJ1-3; 7 nucleotides agree with TRBD1. The V segment lost 2 bases and the J segment 3 bases; nucleotides outside the gene matches: 7. Germline V gene lookup returns CDR1 SNHLY and CDR2 FYNNEI. The CDR3 sequence is 16 residues long. This CDR3 is CASSERQGLGGNTIYF. DNA for the CDR3: TGTGCCAGCAGTGAACGACAGGGACTAGGTGGAAACACCATATATTTT.

The chain couples TRBV4-2 to TRBJ1-6; no firm D call. Germline CDR1 is LGHNA and CDR2 is YNFKEQ. V shed 1 base and J shed 5 bases, with 12 bases lying between them. This CDR3 has 16 residues. The CDR3 coding sequence is TGTGCCAGCAGCCAAGCCCTGTCTGACGATAATTCACCCCTCCACTTT. Amino acids: CASSQALSDDNSPLHF.

This clone was detected only once. The rearrangement uses TRBV6-5 and TRBJ1-5; D uncertain. Trimming stripped 6 bases from V and 15 bases from J, with 21 bases between. Germline CDR1 and CDR2: MNHEY and SVGAGI. The CDR3 has 13 residues. CDR3 region: CASSRTVVGSGHF. The DNA for the CDR3 is TGTGCCAGCAGCAGAACCGTTGTGGGGTCTGGGCATTTT.

The chain carries TRBV28 and TRBJ1-5; possible D gene TRBD1, 5 bases. V was cut by 6 bases and J by 5 bases, with 29 bases left in between. The CDR3 sequence is 19 residues long. From germline, CDR1 is MDHEN and CDR2 SYDVKM. As DNA, the CDR3 is TGTGCCAGCAGAAAAGAGGCTGTGCAGGGACTTAGAAGCCATCAGCCCCAGCATTTT. This sequence encodes CASRKEAVQGLRSHQPQHF.

This chain connects TRBV5-1 to TRBJ1-6; 9 bases are shared with TRBD1. This CDR3 is 15 amino acids long. J was trimmed by 10 bases and V by 0 bases; bases with no gene match: 5. Germline CDR1 reads SGHRS; CDR2 reads YFSETQ. CDR3 region: CASSLATGGKSPLHF. CDR3 in DNA: TGCGCCAGCAGCTTGGCTACAGGGGGCAAGTCACCCCTCCACTTT.